Sequencing of this TCR beta chain was carried out in a study of cytomegalovirus exposure and HLA in healthy donors. The ends lost 6 bases at V and 3 bases at J; junction bases unmatched: 5. The CDR3 runs 14 residues. Germline V gene lookup returns CDR1 MGHRA and CDR2 YSYEKL. PCR employed 60 Vbeta and 13 Jbeta primers. Data came from immunoSEQ multiplex PCR; TCRdb stores just in-frame clones and leaves some out. The sample includes 90,000 to 110,000 clones, roughly 15% of them seen just once. Study-level points and caveats: Roughly uniform sequencing depth across donors was assumed, possibly incorrectly. Researchers catalogued about 160 TCR beta chains as cytomegalovirus-associated. What a later analysis reportedly showed was that an Asian-associated ancestry cluster had fewer N-insertions than the approximately 700-donor mean.

Comment on this clone: The antigen is undetermined.

Sequenced sample: PBMCs. The chain uses TRBV4-1 and TRBJ1-5; TRBD1 agrees at 7 bases. This clonotype originated in a female donor in good health and CMV-seronegative. CDR3 in amino acids: CASRSGTDNQPQHF. The CDR3 coding sequence is TGCGCCAGCAGATCCGGGACAGACAATCAGCCCCAGCATTTT.